The entry below describes one TCR beta chain. This clonotype was seen a few times. Its antigen specificity is not known. No base quality values were provided; no much bigger clone lies one nucleotide off. Taken from the germline V gene, the CDR1 and CDR2 loops are KGHSH and LQKENI. The junction carries 11 bases between V and J, which are trimmed by 2 bases and 2 bases respectively. The CDR3 contains 15 residues, cysteine and phenylalanine counted. The CDR3 DNA has 45 bases and is translated from base 1. This sample was included in a study of T cell repertoires in cytomegalovirus infection (dated by TCRdb to about 2019). Turning to the overall study: Alongside well-studied HLA-B-restricted epitopes, the peptide stimulations were aimed at recently identified HLA-C-restricted CMV epitopes, whose presentation resists viral immunomodulation. The HLA type of each donor mattered for the analysis, because public TCR beta signatures pointed to carriage of CMV infection along with the matching HLA type.

The research as a whole found: In both this cohort and an independent approximately 350-donor cohort, the cumulative frequency of public TCR beta family members distinguished carriers of CMV infection plus the relevant HLA type. The ex vivo response was dominated by HLA-C-restricted CMV-specific TCR beta clonotypes, which also provided the single most frequent clonotype in two of eight donors.

Sequencing instrument: Illumina HiSeq 1500. TCRdb passed the public sequencing reads through fastp at Q25 and MiXCR, retaining productive beta sequences. Rows matching on CDR3 protein sequence are summarized as one entry with the most common DNA and genes. This sample is represented by some 700,000 distinct CDR3 sequences; roughly 36% of them were singletons. The ten largest clones take up about 20% of the sample. Interpreted using the paper, the treatment or condition label stands for: in vitro stimulation with specific CMV peptide epitopes to enrich CMV-specific T cells. This TCR was sampled from a human donor in good health (CMV status not recorded). Some clones in this sample may be carry-over from other donors' samples. This specimen consisted of cultured PBMCs, obtained from culture after CMV antigen stimulation. The chain is encoded by TRBV18 joined to TRBJ2-3, with the D gene too uncertain to name. In nucleotides, the sequence is TGTGCCAGCTCACCAGCAGACTCCCACACAGATACGCAGTATTTT. It is translated as CASSPADSHTDTQYF.